Listed here is a single T cell receptor (beta chain). This clone's antigen is unknown. No base quality values were provided; no much bigger clone lies one nucleotide off. RNA was extracted using the RNeasy kit, and about 0.45 to 1 ug of the RNA was reverse transcribed with random hexamers. The immunoSEQ multiplex PCR assay, covering 54 Vbeta and 13 Jbeta segments, was used to amplify TCR beta CDR3 regions. To correct PCR amplification bias, a synthetic template baseline was used for both primer optimization and computational correction. The paper's processing steps were these. Reads were annotated to V, D and J genes according to IMGT and were analyzed with immunoSEQ Analyzer, with only productive sequences retained. Clonality was calculated as one minus the Shannon entropy normalized by log2 of the number of productive unique sequences. Public and private clones were assessed among the 100 most prevalent clones of each patient and control. Susac-specific clones were defined as absent from healthy and MS cohorts, approximately 1,000 published viral clones and other ImmuneACCESS disease sequences. TCRdb handled the public reads itself, with Q25 trimming in fastp and clone calling in MiXCR, and kept productive beta chains. Under each unique CDR3 protein, matching rows form one entry showing the most common genes and DNA. TCRdb's processing, not the study's, gives the V and J calls here. Within this sample are 150,000 to 200,000 distinct CDR3 sequences, with 92% of them counted one time only. The ten largest clones represent roughly 0.08% of the sample.

This sample is part of a study of CD8 T cells in Susac syndrome (dated by TCRdb to the late 2010s). Some background on the complete study: Repertoire sequencing was used to test whether CD8+ T cell activation and differentiation in Susac syndrome was antigen driven.

Peripheral blood CD8+ and CD4+ T cells from healthy donors, Susac syndrome patients and multiple sclerosis patients were profiled using high-throughput TCR beta sequencing. The healthy donors served as controls matched for age and sex. Bulk CD8+ and CD4+ T cells were purified by magnetic negative isolation, whereas CD8+ TEMRA cells were enriched by FACS. Blood was collected in EDTA tubes and processed within 24 hours, with PBMCs isolated through density gradient centrifugation. PBMCs intended for TCR sequencing were frozen in liquid nitrogen and were later thawed in a 37 degrees C water bath. Purity of sorted or isolated CD4+, CD8+ and CD8+ TEMRA cells was at least 90%. Overall study results and their limits: The TCR sequencing and HLA analysis was acknowledged to have included a relatively small number of individuals.

This receptor was taken from a human donor in good health. The sample taken for sequencing was CD4+ T cells from PBMCs.

The CDR3 amino acid sequence is: CASSIEVSSYEQYF. Read as DNA, the sequence is TGTGCCAGTAGTATTGAAGTTTCCTCCTACGAGCAGTACTTC. The rearranged chain carries TRBV19 and TRBJ2-7; the D gene assignment is ambiguous. Its CDR3 holds 14 amino acids, cysteine through phenylalanine. CDR3 DNA only is kept here, 42 bases in frame from base 1. V and J lose 3 bases and 0 bases, and a span of 9 bases separates them. CDR1 LNHDA and CDR2 SQIVND are derived from the germline V gene (reference sequence).